This is a list of T cell receptor beta chains from one sample in a study of response to subunit inactivated influenza vaccine. A single record per CDR3 protein comes from TCRdb applying MiXCR to the RT-PCR reads. Of under 550,000 distinct CDR3 sequences in the sample, around 7.9% are singletons; the top ten hold around 13%. The specimen was PBMCs from blood, collected less than 30 months after vaccination. The receptor source for this set is a man between 50 and 75 years old who received an inactivated influenza vaccine. CDR3s include the opening cysteine and the closing phenylalanine or tryptophan. The D gene is left open where the match is weak. Not all rows give a size; the values are once, few, many and, for expanded clones, a class.

CSVRDSFLEQYF | TGCAGCGTTCGGGACAGCTTTTTGGAGCAGTACTTC | NA | TRBD1 | TRBJ2-7 | TRBV29-1
CASSPVGPDTGELFF | TGTGCCAGCTCACCCGTCGGACCGGACACCGGGGAGCTGTTTTTT | few | NA | TRBJ2-2 | TRBV18
CASSNRIGDTEAFF | TGTGCCAGCAGCAACAGGATCGGGGACACTGAAGCTTTCTTT | few | NA | TRBJ1-1 | TRBV11-2
CASTLGYEQYF | TGTGCCAGTACTCTGGGGTACGAGCAGTACTTC | many | NA | TRBJ2-7 | TRBV28
CASSKRQGRDEKLFF | TGTGCCAGCAGCAAGCGACAGGGAAGGGATGAAAAACTGTTTTTT | NA | TRBD1 | TRBJ1-4 | TRBV5-4
CASSTTQGLGETQYF | TGTGCCAGCAGCACAACGCAAGGGTTAGGCGAGACCCAGTACTTC | many | NA | TRBJ2-5 | TRBV14
CASSFTGTYYEQYF | TGTGCCAGCAGTTTCACTGGGACCTACTACGAGCAGTACTTC | many | NA | TRBJ2-7 | TRBV12-3/TRBV12-4
CASSQVLGSPCFTGNLTDTQYF | TGCGCCAGCAGCCAGGTTTTGGGCTCCCCCTGTTTCACAGGGAATCTCACAGATACGCAGTATTTT | NA | NA | TRBJ2-3 | TRBV4-1
CASSPERFTSGANVLTF | TGTGCCAGCAGCCCGGAACGTTTCACCTCTGGGGCCAACGTCCTGACTTTC | NA | NA | TRBJ2-6 | TRBV12-3/TRBV12-4
CASSYTPGHGNTLAKNIQYF | TGTGCCAGCAGTTACACGCCGGGACACGGAAATACCCTAGCCAAAAACATTCAGTACTTC | many | NA | TRBJ2-4 | TRBV6-2/TRBV6-3
CASSLEIQSGANVLTF | TGTGCCAGCAGCTTAGAAATCCAATCTGGGGCCAACGTCCTGACTTTC | NA | NA | TRBJ2-6 | TRBV7-2
CASSLFVAGTNTGELFF | TGCGCCAGCAGCTTGTTTGTAGCGGGAACGAACACCGGGGAGCTGTTTTTT | few | TRBD2 | TRBJ2-2 | TRBV5-1
CSAETGGYGYTF | TGCAGTGCAGAAACAGGGGGCTATGGCTACACCTTC | many | TRBD1 | TRBJ1-2 | TRBV20-1
CSALGKRSYEQYF | TGCAGCGCCCTGGGCAAGCGCTCCTACGAGCAGTACTTC | few | NA | TRBJ2-7 | TRBV29-1
CSARDHQIEFF | TGCAGTGCTAGGGACCACCAAATCGAGTTCTTC | few | NA | TRBJ2-1 | TRBV20-1
CSARGGARVDSPLHF | TGCAGTGCTAGAGGCGGGGCTAGGGTTGATTCACCCCTCCACTTT | NA | NA | TRBJ1-6 | TRBV20-1
CASETSGTNSYNEQFF | TGTGCCAGCGAGACTAGCGGGACCAATTCCTACAATGAGCAGTTCTTC | many | TRBD2 | TRBJ2-1 | TRBV28
CASSTRAGTNTDTQYF | TGTGCCAGCAGTACCCGGGCCGGGACTAACACAGATACGCAGTATTTT | NA | TRBD2 | TRBJ2-3 | TRBV28
CASSQDSTDTQYF | TGTGCCAGCAGCCAGGACAGCACAGATACGCAGTATTTT | few | NA | TRBJ2-3 | TRBV7-9
CASSQGENRGSPLHF | TGCGCCAGCAGCCAAGGTGAAAACAGGGGGTCACCCCTCCACTTT | many | TRBD1 | TRBJ1-6 | TRBV4-3
CASSQDPVAKNIQYF | TGCGCCAGCAGCCAAGATCCAGTAGCCAAAAACATTCAGTACTTC | NA | NA | TRBJ2-4 | TRBV4-1
CASSPRDRGFYEQYF | TGTGCCAGCAGCCCCCGGGACAGGGGATTCTACGAGCAGTACTTC | many | TRBD1 | TRBJ2-7 | TRBV11-2
CASSWTAYEQYF | TGTGCCAGCAGCTGGACAGCCTACGAGCAGTACTTC | NA | NA | TRBJ2-7 | TRBV3-1
CSATSMGRNTEAFF | TGCAGTGCTACGTCGATGGGCCGAAACACTGAAGCTTTCTTT | NA | NA | TRBJ1-1 | TRBV20-1
CASSPSGWGPGHGYTF | TGTGCCAGCAGCCCCTCGGGGTGGGGTCCTGGCCATGGCTACACCTTC | NA | NA | TRBJ1-2 | TRBV4-2
CASSPGVGETQYF | TGTGCCAGCTCACCAGGGGTCGGGGAGACCCAGTACTTC | many | NA | TRBJ2-5 | TRBV18
CASSPAPYDLNTEAFF | TGTGCCAGCAGCCCAGCCCCTTACGACTTGAACACTGAAGCTTTCTTT | NA | NA | TRBJ1-1 | TRBV7-2
CASNPSGPRDTQYF | TGTGCCAGCAATCCTAGCGGGCCCCGGGATACGCAGTATTTT | many | TRBD2 | TRBJ2-3 | TRBV12-3/TRBV12-4
CASSQTSGGLNEQFF | TGCGCCAGCAGCCAGACTAGCGGGGGCCTCAATGAGCAGTTCTTC | NA | TRBD2 | TRBJ2-1 | TRBV4-1
CASSLHTGTGANVLTF | TGTGCCAGCAGTTTACATACAGGGACTGGGGCCAACGTCCTGACTTTC | many | NA | TRBJ2-6 | TRBV6-2/TRBV6-3
CATRPGLAGSAQETQYF | TGTGCCACGCGACCGGGACTAGCGGGGTCTGCCCAAGAGACCCAGTACTTC | NA | TRBD2 | TRBJ2-5 | TRBV2
CSVRDSLNTEAFF | TGCAGCGTTAGGGACAGTTTGAACACTGAAGCTTTCTTT | few | TRBD1 | TRBJ1-1 | TRBV29-1
CASSEFRVSAKNIQYF | TGTGCCAGCAGTGAATTTCGCGTTTCGGCCAAAAACATTCAGTACTTC | NA | NA | TRBJ2-4 | TRBV2
CASSQVAGSSTDTQYF | TGTGCCAGCAGCCAAGTAGCGGGGAGTAGCACAGATACGCAGTATTTT | many | TRBD2 | TRBJ2-3 | TRBV4-2
CASSQSAGTKNTEAFF | TGCGCCAGCAGCCAGTCCGCCGGGACAAAGAACACTGAAGCTTTCTTT | few | NA | TRBJ1-1 | TRBV4-1
CASSPRPGQETQYF | TGTGCCAGCTCACCAAGGCCAGGACAAGAGACCCAGTACTTC | few | NA | TRBJ2-5 | TRBV18
CASSQVEGRANEQFF | TGCGCCAGCAGCCAAGTTGAGGGGAGAGCGAATGAGCAGTTCTTC | many | NA | TRBJ2-1 | TRBV4-3
CASSSITSSALGETQYF | TGTGCCAGCAGCTCCATTACTTCGTCAGCCTTAGGGGAGACCCAGTACTTC | few | NA | TRBJ2-5 | TRBV7-9
CASSLKASGRALYEQYF | TGTGCCAGCAGTTTAAAAGCTAGCGGGAGGGCCCTCTACGAGCAGTACTTC | NA | TRBD2 | TRBJ2-7 | TRBV12-3/TRBV12-4
CASSSGYSDTQYF | TGTGCCAGCAGCTCGGGTTACTCAGATACGCAGTATTTT | few | NA | TRBJ2-3 | TRBV7-2
CASSYQGSTDTQYF | TGTGCCAGCAGTTACCAGGGGAGCACAGATACGCAGTATTTT | many | NA | TRBJ2-3 | TRBV6-5
CASSLEPANTEAFF | TGCGCCAGCAGCTTGGAGCCGGCGAACACTGAAGCTTTCTTT | many | NA | TRBJ1-1 | TRBV5-1
CASRDTANTGELFF | TGTGCCAGCCGGGACACGGCGAACACCGGGGAGCTGTTTTTT | few | NA | TRBJ2-2 | TRBV10-3
CASRFSGTSYTGELFF | TGTGCCAGCAGATTTTCCGGGACATCATACACCGGGGAGCTGTTTTTT | many | NA | TRBJ2-2 | TRBV7-2
CASSEGTASLYGYTF | TGTGCCAGCAGCGAAGGGACAGCGAGTCTCTATGGCTACACCTTC | few | TRBD1 | TRBJ1-2 | TRBV5-6
CATSGPLPYNEQFF | TGTGCCACCAGCGGGCCTCTCCCATACAATGAGCAGTTCTTC | few | NA | TRBJ2-1 | TRBV15
CSARVSGSGGQETQYF | TGCAGTGCTAGGGTTTCGGGATCGGGCGGTCAAGAGACCCAGTACTTC | many | NA | TRBJ2-5 | TRBV20-1
CAISEAGSGYTF | TGTGCCATCAGTGAAGCAGGGTCTGGCTACACCTTC | NA | NA | TRBJ1-2 | TRBV10-3
CASSESAVNTGELFF | TGTGCCAGCAGTGAATCGGCCGTAAACACCGGGGAGCTGTTTTTT | many | NA | TRBJ2-2 | TRBV2
CASSQEGALVYEQYF | TGCGCCAGCAGCCAAGAGGGGGCCCTAGTCTACGAGCAGTACTTC | few | NA | TRBJ2-7 | TRBV4-3
CASSKGQGDGETQYF | TGTGCCAGCAGTAAGGGACAGGGGGATGGAGAGACCCAGTACTTC | few | TRBD1 | TRBJ2-5 | TRBV12-3/TRBV12-4